This is a list of T cell receptor beta chains from one sample in a study of cytomegalovirus exposure and HLA in healthy donors. Repertoires were generated with immunoSEQ multiplex PCR, while TCRdb's copy carries only in-frame clones and drops some. The sample shows about 150,000 clones, approximately 88% of them seen only once. Sequencing input: PBMCs. The source is a boy between 2 and 15 years old in good health and CMV-seronegative. Both conserved end residues are part of each CDR3. D genes are given only for firm matches. Only part of the rows carry a size: once, few, many, or a class if the clone is expanded.

DNA,CDR3,size,J,V,D
TGTGCCAGTAGTATACTCAGGGGCGGAGAGCAGTTCTTC,CASSILRGGEQFF,once,TRBJ2-1,TRBV19,-
TGCAGTGCAACACAGGGAGCTGCGCAGTATTTT,CSATQGAAQYF,-,TRBJ2-3,TRBV20-1,-
TGTGCCAGCTCTTTGAGGGTCTCTTTCAATCAGCCCCAGCATTTT,CASSLRVSFNQPQHF,-,TRBJ1-5,TRBV2,-
TGTGTAACCCAGGGGAGCATGAACACTGAAGCTTTCTTT,CVTQGSMNTEAFF,-,TRBJ1-1,TRBV7-2,-
TGTGCCAGCAGCTTAGGACTCAATCAGCCCCAGCATTTT,CASSLGLNQPQHF,-,TRBJ1-5,TRBV7-9,-
TGTGCCAGCTCACCAAGAGAGGGTGCCACCGGGGAGCTGTTTTTT,CASSPREGATGELFF,-,TRBJ2-2,TRBV18,-
TGTGCCAGCAGGGGGACTAGCGGGATCTCCTACGAGCAGTACTTC,CASRGTSGISYEQYF,-,TRBJ2-7,TRBV2,TRBD2
TGTGCCAGCAGTTTATCATACCCGACAGGGAAGGTCTATGGCTACACCTTC,CASSLSYPTGKVYGYTF,-,TRBJ1-2,TRBV27,TRBD1
TGTGCCAGCAGTCTTATCCCGGGTGGACTCTATGGCTACACCTTC,CASSLIPGGLYGYTF,-,TRBJ1-2,TRBV27,-
TGTGCCAGTAGTACCGGGACAGGGGGAAATGAAAAACTGTTTTTT,CASSTGTGGNEKLFF,-,TRBJ1-4,TRBV19,TRBD1
TGTGCCAGCAGTTACTCGACGGGTGGCGGTTACAATGAGCAGTTCTTC,CASSYSTGGGYNEQFF,-,TRBJ2-1,TRBV6-6,-
TGTGCCAGCCGCTTAGGGGGCGCGGCAGATACGCAGTATTTT,CASRLGGAADTQYF,-,TRBJ2-3,TRBV6-5,TRBD1
TGTGCCAGCAGTGGGTCAGTGGGGGGTGGAAACATTCAGTACTTC,CASSGSVGGGNIQYF,-,TRBJ2-4,TRBV2,-
TGTGCCAGCTCGCCAACTCAGCGGACTAGCTGGATTGTTAATGAGCAGTTCTTC,CASSPTQRTSWIVNEQFF,-,TRBJ2-1,TRBV18,TRBD2
TGCGCCAGCAGCCAAGATTCTAGCGCGAACTACGAGCAGTACTTC,CASSQDSSANYEQYF,few,TRBJ2-7,TRBV4-3,-
TGTGCCAGCAGATCAGGGGTGAACACTGAAGCTTTCTTT,CASRSGVNTEAFF,-,TRBJ1-1,TRBV25-1,-
TGTGCCAGCAGTCCACGACTAGCGACGGGTGAGCAGTTCTTC,CASSPRLATGEQFF,-,TRBJ2-1,TRBV2,TRBD2
TGTGCCAGCTACAGGGGAGATCGGAGATTTGGCACAGATACGCAGTATTTT,CASYRGDRRFGTDTQYF,-,TRBJ2-3,TRBV5-6,TRBD1
TGTGCTAGTGGTGTTCTAGCGGGGGCAGGTGGGACCGGGGAGCTGTTTTTT,CASGVLAGAGGTGELFF,-,TRBJ2-2,TRBV12-5,TRBD2
TGTGCCAGCAGCGTCCCCCTCGACACCATATATTTT,CASSVPLDTIYF,-,TRBJ1-3,TRBV11-2,-